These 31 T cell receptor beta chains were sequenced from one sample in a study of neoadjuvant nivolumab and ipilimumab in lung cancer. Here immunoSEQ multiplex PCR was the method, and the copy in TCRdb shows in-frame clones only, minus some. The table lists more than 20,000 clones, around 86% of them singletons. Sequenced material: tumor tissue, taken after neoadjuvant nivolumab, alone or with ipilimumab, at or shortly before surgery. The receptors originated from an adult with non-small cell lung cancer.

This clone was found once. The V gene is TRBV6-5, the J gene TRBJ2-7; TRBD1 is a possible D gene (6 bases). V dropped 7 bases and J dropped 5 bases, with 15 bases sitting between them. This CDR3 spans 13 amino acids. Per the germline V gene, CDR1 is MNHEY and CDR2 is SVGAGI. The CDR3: CASTPGTRDEQYF. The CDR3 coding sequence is TGTGCCAGCACCCCCGGGACAAGGGACGAGCAGTACTTC.

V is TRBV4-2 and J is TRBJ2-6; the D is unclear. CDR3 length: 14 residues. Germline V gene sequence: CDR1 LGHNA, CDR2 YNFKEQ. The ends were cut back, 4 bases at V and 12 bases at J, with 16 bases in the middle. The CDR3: CASSPGPTIPVLTF. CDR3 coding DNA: TGTGCCAGCAGCCCTGGGCCGACCATTCCCGTCCTGACTTTC.

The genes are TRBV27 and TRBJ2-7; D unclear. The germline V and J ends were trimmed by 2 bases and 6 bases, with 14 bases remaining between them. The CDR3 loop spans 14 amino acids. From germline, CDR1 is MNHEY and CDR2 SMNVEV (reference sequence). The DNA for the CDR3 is TGTGCCAGCAGTTTAACGACGCGCAGAGTCGAGCAGTACTTC. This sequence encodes CASSLTTRRVEQYF.

CDR3 sequence: CASSSVGTSGMVGPQETQYF. The CDR3 nucleotides read TGCGCCAGCAGCTCGGTTGGGACTAGCGGGATGGTTGGGCCTCAAGAGACCCAGTACTTC. This chain joins TRBV5-1 and TRBJ2-5; 13 nucleotides align to TRBD2. The germline V gene has CDR1 SGHRS and CDR2 YFSETQ. Losses at the gene ends were 3 bases for V and 2 bases for J; bases not matched to a gene: 16. The CDR3 extends over 20 amino acids.

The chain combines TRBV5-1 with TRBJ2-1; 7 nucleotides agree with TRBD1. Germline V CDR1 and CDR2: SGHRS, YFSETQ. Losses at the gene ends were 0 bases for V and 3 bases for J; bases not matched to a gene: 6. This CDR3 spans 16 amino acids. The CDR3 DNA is TGCGCCAGCAGCTTGGAACAGGGGTTTCTCTACAATGAGCAGTTCTTC. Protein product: CASSLEQGFLYNEQFF.

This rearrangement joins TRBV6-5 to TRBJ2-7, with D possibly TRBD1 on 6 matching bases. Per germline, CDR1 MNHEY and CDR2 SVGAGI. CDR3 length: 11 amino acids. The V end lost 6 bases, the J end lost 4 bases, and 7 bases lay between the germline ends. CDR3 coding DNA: TGTGCCAGCAGCAGGGGATACGAGCAGTACTTC. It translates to CASSRGYEQYF.

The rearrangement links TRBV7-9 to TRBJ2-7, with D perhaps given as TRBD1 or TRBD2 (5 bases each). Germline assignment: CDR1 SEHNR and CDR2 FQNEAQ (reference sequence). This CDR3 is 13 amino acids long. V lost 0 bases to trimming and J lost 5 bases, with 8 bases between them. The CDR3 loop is CASSLAMGDEQYF. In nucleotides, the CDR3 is TGTGCCAGCAGCTTAGCGATGGGGGACGAGCAGTACTTC. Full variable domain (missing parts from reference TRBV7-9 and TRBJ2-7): DTGVSQNPRHKITKRGQNVTFRCDPISEHNRLYWYRQTLGQGPEFLTYFQNEAQLEKSRLLSDRFSAERPKGSFSTLEIQRTEQGDSAMYLCASSLAMGDEQYFGPGTRLTVT.

CDR3 sequence: CAWSALSVNTEAFF. The CDR3 DNA reads TGTGCCTGGAGTGCGCTCTCAGTGAACACTGAAGCTTTCTTT. The chain uses TRBV30 and TRBJ1-1; no reliable D call. Trimming removed 1 base from V and 0 bases from J, with 9 bases in between. The CDR3 consists of 14 residues. Per the germline V gene, CDR1 is GTSNPN and CDR2 is SVGIG (reference sequence). Filled out from reference TRBV30 and TRBJ1-1, the complete variable domain reads SQTIHQWPATLVQPVGSPLSLECTVEGTSNPNLYWYRQAAGRGLQLLFYSVGIGQISSEVPQNLSASRPQDRQFILSSKKLLLSDSGFYLCAWSALSVNTEAFFGQGTRLTVV.

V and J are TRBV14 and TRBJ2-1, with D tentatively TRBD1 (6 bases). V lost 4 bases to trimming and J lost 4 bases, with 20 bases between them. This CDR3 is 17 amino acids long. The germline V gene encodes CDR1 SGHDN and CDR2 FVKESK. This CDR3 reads CASSLFWGQGRYNEQFF. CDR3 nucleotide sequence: TGTGCCAGCAGCCTCTTCTGGGGGCAGGGAAGATACAATGAGCAGTTCTTC.

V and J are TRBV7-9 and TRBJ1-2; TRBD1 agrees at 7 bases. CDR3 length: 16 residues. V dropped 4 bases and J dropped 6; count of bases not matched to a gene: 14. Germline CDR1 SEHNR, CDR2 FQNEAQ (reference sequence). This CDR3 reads CASSWVEQGMRNGYTF. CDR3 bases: TGTGCCAGCAGCTGGGTAGAACAGGGGATGAGGAATGGCTACACCTTC.

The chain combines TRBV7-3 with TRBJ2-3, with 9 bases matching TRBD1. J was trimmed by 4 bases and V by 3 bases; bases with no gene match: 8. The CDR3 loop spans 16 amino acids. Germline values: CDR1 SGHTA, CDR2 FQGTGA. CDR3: CASSFVTGGFSDTQYF. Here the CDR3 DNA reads TGTGCCAGCAGCTTCGTGACAGGGGGATTTTCAGATACGCAGTATTTT.

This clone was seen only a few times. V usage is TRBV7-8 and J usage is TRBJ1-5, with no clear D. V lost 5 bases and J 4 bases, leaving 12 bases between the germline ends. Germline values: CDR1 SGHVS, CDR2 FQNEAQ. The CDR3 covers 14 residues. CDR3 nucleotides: TGTGCCAGCAGCCCCCGGACTGATAATCAGCCCCAGCATTTT. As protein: CASSPRTDNQPQHF.

The CDR3 sequence: CASHGTANEKLFF. The CDR3 nucleotides read TGTGCCAGCCACGGGACAGCTAATGAAAAACTGTTTTTT. The chain carries TRBV19 and TRBJ1-4; 7 nucleotides line up with TRBD1. Germline values: CDR1 LNHDA, CDR2 SQIVND (reference sequence). Germline trimming cut 9 bases from V and 3 bases from J; bases unmatched to any gene: 4. The CDR3 sequence is 13 residues long. Full variable domain (remainder filled in from reference TRBV19 and TRBJ1-4): DGGITQSPKYLFRKEGQNVTLSCEQNLNHDAMYWYRQDPGQGLRLIYYSQIVNDFQKGDIAEGYSVSREKKESFPLTVTSAQKNPTAFYLCASHGTANEKLFFGSGTQLSVL.

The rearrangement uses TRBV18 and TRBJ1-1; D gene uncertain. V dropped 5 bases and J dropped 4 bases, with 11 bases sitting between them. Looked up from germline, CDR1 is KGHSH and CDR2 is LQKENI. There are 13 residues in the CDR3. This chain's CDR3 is CASSEDLSTEAFF. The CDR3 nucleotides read TGTGCCAGCTCAGAAGACCTGAGCACTGAAGCTTTCTTT. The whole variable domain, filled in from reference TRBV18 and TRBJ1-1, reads NAGVMQNPRHLVRRRGQEARLRCSPMKGHSHVYWYRQLPEEGLKFMVYLQKENIIDESGMPKERFSAEFPKEGPSILRIQQVVRGDSAAYFCASSEDLSTEAFFGQGTRLTVV.

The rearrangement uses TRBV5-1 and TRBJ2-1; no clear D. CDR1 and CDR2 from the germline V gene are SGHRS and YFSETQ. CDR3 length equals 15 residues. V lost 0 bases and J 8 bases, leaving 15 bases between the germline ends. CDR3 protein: CASSLGGRNLDEQFF. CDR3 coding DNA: TGCGCCAGCAGCTTGGGCGGTCGGAACTTGGATGAGCAGTTCTTC.

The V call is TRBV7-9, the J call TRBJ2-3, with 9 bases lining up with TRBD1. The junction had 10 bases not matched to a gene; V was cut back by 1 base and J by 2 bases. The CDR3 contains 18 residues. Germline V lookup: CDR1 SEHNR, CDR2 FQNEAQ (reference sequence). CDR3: CASSLGLTGTGSTDTQYF. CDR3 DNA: TGTGCCAGCAGCTTAGGTCTAACTGGGACAGGGTCCACAGATACGCAGTATTTT. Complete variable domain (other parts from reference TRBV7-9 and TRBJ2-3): DTGVSQNPRHKITKRGQNVTFRCDPISEHNRLYWYRQTLGQGPEFLTYFQNEAQLEKSRLLSDRFSAERPKGSFSTLEIQRTEQGDSAMYLCASSLGLTGTGSTDTQYFGPGTRLTVL.

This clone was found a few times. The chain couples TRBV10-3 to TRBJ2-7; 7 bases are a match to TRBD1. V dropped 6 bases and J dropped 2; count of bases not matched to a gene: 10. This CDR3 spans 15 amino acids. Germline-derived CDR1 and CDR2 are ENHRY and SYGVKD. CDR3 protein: CAIRSGTEHTYEQYF. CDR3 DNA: TGTGCCATCAGGTCCGGGACAGAGCATACCTACGAGCAGTACTTC.

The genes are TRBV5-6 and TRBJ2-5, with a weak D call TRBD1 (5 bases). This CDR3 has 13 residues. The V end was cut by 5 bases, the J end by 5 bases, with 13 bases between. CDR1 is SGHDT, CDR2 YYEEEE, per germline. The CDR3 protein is CASRSGPGETQYF. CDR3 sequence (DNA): TGTGCCAGCAGGTCCGGGCCAGGGGAGACCCAGTACTTC.

The chain's CDR3 is CSVMKGAGETQYF. In nucleotides, the CDR3 is TGCAGCGTTATGAAGGGGGCGGGAGAGACCCAGTACTTC. The chain links TRBV29-1 to TRBJ2-5; 7 nucleotides agree with TRBD1. After removal of 5 bases from V and 4 bases from J, the junction contained 7 bases not matched to a gene. The germline V gene has CDR1 SQVTM and CDR2 ANQGSEA. The CDR3 is made up of 13 amino acids.

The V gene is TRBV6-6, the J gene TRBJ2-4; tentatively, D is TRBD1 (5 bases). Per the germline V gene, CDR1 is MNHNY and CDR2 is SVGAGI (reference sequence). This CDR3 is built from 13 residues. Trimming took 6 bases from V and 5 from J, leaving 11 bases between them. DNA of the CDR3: TGTGCCAGCAGCCCCCCGACAGAAAACATTCAGTACTTC. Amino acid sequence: CASSPPTENIQYF.

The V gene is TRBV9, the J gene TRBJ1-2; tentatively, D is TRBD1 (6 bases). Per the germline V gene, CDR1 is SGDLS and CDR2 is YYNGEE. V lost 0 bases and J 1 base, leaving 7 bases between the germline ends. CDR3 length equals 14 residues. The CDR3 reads CASSVGTVNYGYTF. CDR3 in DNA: TGTGCCAGCAGCGTAGGGACAGTTAACTATGGCTACACCTTC.

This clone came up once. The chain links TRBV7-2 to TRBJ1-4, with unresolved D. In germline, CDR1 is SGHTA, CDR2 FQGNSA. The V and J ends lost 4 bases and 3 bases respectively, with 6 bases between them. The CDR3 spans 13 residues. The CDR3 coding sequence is TGTGCCAGCAGCTCCGGTCCTAATGAAAAACTGTTTTTT. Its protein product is CASSSGPNEKLFF.

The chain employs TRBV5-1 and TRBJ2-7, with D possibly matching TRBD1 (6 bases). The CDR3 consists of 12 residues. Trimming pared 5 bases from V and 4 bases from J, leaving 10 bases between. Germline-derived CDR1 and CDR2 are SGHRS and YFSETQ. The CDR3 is CASRLGQYEQYF. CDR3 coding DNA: TGCGCCAGCAGACTAGGACAGTACGAGCAGTACTTC.

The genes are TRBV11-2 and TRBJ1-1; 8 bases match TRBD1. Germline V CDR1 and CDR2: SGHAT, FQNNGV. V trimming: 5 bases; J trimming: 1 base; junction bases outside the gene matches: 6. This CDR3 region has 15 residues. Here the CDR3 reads CASSPPTGANTEAFF. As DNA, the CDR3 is TGTGCCAGCAGCCCCCCGACAGGGGCGAACACTGAAGCTTTCTTT. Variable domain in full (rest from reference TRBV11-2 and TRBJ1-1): EAGVAQSPRYKIIEKRQSVAFWCNPISGHATLYWYQQILGQGPKLLIQFQNNGVVDDSQLPKDRFSAERLKGVDSTLKIQPAKLEDSAVYLCASSPPTGANTEAFFGQGTRLTVV.

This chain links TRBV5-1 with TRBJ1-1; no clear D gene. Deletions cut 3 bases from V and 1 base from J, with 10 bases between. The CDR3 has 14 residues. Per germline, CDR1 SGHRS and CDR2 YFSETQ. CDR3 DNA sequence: TGCGCCAGCAGCTCGGATGGCAGGAACACTGAAGCTTTCTTT. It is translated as CASSSDGRNTEAFF.

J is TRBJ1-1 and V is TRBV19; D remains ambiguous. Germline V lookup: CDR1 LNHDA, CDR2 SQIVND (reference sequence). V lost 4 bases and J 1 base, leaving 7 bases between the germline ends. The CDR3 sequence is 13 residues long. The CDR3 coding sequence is TGTGCCAGTAGTACACAAGGGAACACTGAAGCTTTCTTT. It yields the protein CASSTQGNTEAFF.

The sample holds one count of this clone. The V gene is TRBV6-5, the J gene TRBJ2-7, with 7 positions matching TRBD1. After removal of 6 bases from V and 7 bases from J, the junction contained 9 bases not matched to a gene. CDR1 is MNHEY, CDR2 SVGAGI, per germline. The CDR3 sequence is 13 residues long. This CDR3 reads CASRMTGNEEQYF. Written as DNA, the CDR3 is TGTGCCAGCAGGATGACAGGGAACGAAGAGCAGTACTTC.

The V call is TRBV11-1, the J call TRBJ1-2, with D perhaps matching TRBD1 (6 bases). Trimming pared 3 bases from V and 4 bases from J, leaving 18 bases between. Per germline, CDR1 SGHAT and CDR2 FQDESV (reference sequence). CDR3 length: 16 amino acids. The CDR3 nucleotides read TGTGCCAGCAGCTTGACCGGGACACAAGCAGCCTATGGCTACACCTTC. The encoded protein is CASSLTGTQAAYGYTF.

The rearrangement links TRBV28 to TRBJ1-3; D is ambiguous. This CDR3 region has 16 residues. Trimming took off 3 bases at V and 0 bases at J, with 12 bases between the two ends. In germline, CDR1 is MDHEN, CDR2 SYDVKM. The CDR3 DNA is TGTGCCAGCAGTTTGGGCCCCGCCTTCTCTGGAAACACCATATATTTT. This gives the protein CASSLGPAFSGNTIYF.

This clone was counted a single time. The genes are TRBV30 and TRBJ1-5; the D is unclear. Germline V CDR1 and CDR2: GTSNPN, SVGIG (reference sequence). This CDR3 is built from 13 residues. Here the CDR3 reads CSWSFGENQPQHF. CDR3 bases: TGTTCTTGGTCATTCGGGGAAAATCAGCCCCAGCATTTT.

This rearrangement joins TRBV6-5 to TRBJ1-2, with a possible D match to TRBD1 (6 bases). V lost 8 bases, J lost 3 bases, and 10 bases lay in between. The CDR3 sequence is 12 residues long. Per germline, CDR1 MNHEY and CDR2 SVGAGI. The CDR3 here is CASRTEDYGYTF. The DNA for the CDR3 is TGTGCCAGCCGGACAGAAGACTATGGCTACACCTTC.